One sample yielded the 2 T cell receptor beta chains listed below, sequenced in a study of OX40 agonist ivuxolimab in advanced cancers. The protocol was immunoSEQ multiplex PCR, while the TCRdb copy is restricted to in-frame clones and leaves out a portion. The sample yields around 100,000 clones, around 93% seen once. Sequenced here: CD4+ or CD8+ T cells sorted from blood, sampled in a trial of the OX40 agonist ivuxolimab. These receptors came from an adult with an advanced solid tumor such as melanoma, head and neck, liver or kidney cancer.

V is TRBV7-2 and J is TRBJ2-1, with D possibly TRBD2 on 6 matching bases. The CDR3 loop spans 12 amino acids. Germline values: CDR1 SGHTA, CDR2 FQGNSA. Trimming took 0 bases from V and 16 from J, leaving 13 bases between them. The CDR3 DNA sequence: TGTGCCAGCAGCTTAGCCGGGAGTCCCAATTTCTTC. It specifies CASSLAGSPNFF.

The V call is TRBV5-4, the J call TRBJ2-1, with D maybe TRBD2 (6 bases). The CDR3 runs to 15 residues. The germline V gene has CDR1 SGHNT and CDR2 YYREEE (reference sequence). Trimming left V 0 bases short and J 9 bases short, with 16 bases between. The CDR3 DNA sequence: TGTGCCAGCAGCTTGGACTCCCCGGGGGTTAGTGAGCAGTTCTTC. The encoded protein is CASSLDSPGVSEQFF.